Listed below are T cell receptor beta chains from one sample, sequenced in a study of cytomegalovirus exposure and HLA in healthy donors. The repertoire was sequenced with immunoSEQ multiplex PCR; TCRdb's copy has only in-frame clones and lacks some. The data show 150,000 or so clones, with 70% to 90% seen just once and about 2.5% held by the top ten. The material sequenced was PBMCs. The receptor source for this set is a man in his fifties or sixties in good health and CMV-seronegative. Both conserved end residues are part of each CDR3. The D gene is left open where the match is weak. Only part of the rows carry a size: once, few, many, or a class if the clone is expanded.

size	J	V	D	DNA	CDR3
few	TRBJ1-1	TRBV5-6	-	TGTGCCAGCAGCCTGTCACGCCGGACTGAAGCTTTCTTT	CASSLSRRTEAFF
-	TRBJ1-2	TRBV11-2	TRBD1	TGTGCCAGCAGCTCCGGGACAGGGGGTTACTATGGCTACACCTTC	CASSSGTGGYYGYTF
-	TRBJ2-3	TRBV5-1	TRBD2	TGCGCCAGCAGCTTTAGCGGGGACACAGATACGCAGTATTTT	CASSFSGDTDTQYF
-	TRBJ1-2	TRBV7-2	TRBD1	TGTGCCAGCAGCTTAATACTACAGGGGCTTCATGGCTACACCTTC	CASSLILQGLHGYTF
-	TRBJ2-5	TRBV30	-	TGTGCCTGGGGCGGAGAGACCCAGTACTTC	CAWGGETQYF
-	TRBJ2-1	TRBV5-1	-	TGCGCCAGCAGCTTGGAGGCTAGCGCGTCCTACAATGAGCAGTTCTTC	CASSLEASASYNEQFF
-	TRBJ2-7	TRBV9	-	TGTGCCAGCAGCTCTCCCTACGAGCAGTACTTC	CASSSPYEQYF
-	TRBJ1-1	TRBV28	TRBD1	TGTGCCAGCAGACCCCGACAGGGGACGTACACTGAAGCTTTCTTT	CASRPRQGTYTEAFF
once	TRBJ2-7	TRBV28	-	TGTGCCAGCAGTTTCATGGGGGCGGCGTCCTCCTACGAGCAGTACTTC	CASSFMGAASSYEQYF
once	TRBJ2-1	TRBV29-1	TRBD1	TGCAGCGTTGTAGGACAGGGGGCCTGGAATGAGCAGTTCTTC	CSVVGQGAWNEQFF
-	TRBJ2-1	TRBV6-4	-	TGTGCCAGCAGTGAACTAGGCCGGGGAGAGCAGTTCTTC	CASSELGRGEQFF
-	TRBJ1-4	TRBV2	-	TGTGCCAGCCTGAGGGAGTTCGCAACTAATGAAAAACTGTTTTTT	CASLREFATNEKLFF
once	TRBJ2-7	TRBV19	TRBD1	TGTGCCAGTAGTATAGTGGGACAGGGAGGTCTCTACGAGCAGTACTTC	CASSIVGQGGLYEQYF
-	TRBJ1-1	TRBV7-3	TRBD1	TGTGCCAGCAGCTCGACAGGGGGCGGAACTGAAGCTTTCTTT	CASSSTGGGTEAFF
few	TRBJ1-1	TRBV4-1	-	TGCGCCAGCAGCCAAGATTTAAATTACGGTTTCTTT	CASSQDLNYGFF
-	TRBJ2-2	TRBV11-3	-	TGTGCCAGCAGCTCCTACAGGGAGTTGGTCGGGGAGCTGTTTTTT	CASSSYRELVGELFF
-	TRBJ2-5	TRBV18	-	TGTGCCAGCTCACCAGAGGCTCGGGGGTTAGAGACCCAGTACTTC	CASSPEARGLETQYF
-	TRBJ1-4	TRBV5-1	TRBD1	TGCGCCAGCAGCCAAGGGGGCTCAACTAATGAAAAACTGTTTTTT	CASSQGGSTNEKLFF
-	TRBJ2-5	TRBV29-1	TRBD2	TGCAGCGTACTAGCGGGAGGGAACCAAGAGACCCAGTACTTC	CSVLAGGNQETQYF
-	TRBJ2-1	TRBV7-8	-	TGTGCCAGCAGCTCCACCGGGACTCTTGTCAAGCAGTTCTTC	CASSSTGTLVKQFF
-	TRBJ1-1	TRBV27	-	TGTGCCAGCAGTTTGGCGGGAGGTGTTTCCGCAGCTTTCTTT	CASSLAGGVSAAFF
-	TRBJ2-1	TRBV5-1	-	TGCGCCAGCAGCCCTCCTGAAGCGTCTAACAATGAGCAGTTCTTC	CASSPPEASNNEQFF
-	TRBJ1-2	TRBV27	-	TGTGCCAGCAGTCGGGGAGGCTGGGGCTACACCTTC	CASSRGGWGYTF
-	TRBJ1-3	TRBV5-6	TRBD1	TGTGCCAGCAGCTTGGCCGGGACAGGCTCAAGAAACACCATATATTTT	CASSLAGTGSRNTIYF
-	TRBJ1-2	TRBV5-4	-	TGTGCCAGCAGCTTAAATAGGGGGGGCGGCTACACCTTC	CASSLNRGGGYTF
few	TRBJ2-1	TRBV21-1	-	TGTGCCAGCAGCATTCGCCAGGGCTTGTACAATGAGCAGTTCTTC	CASSIRQGLYNEQFF
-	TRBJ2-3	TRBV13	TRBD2	TGTGCCAGCAGCTTAGAGGTAGCGGGGGCCAACACAGATACGCAGTATTTT	CASSLEVAGANTDTQYF
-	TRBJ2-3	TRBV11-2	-	TGTGCCAGCAGCTTAGGCGCCTCTTCTAGCACAGATACGCAGTATTTT	CASSLGASSSTDTQYF
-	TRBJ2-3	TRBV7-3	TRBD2	TGTGCCAGCAGCTTCACTAGCGGGAGCACAGATACGCAGTATTTT	CASSFTSGSTDTQYF
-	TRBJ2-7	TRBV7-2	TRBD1	TGTGCCAGCAGATACCGGACAGGGGGGTCCTACGAGCAGTACTTC	CASRYRTGGSYEQYF
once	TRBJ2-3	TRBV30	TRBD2	TGTGCCTGGCAGGTAGCGGGATCCACAGATACGCAGTATTTT	CAWQVAGSTDTQYF
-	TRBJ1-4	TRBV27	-	TGTGCCAGCAGTTTTGGACAGCCCGTCTACGAAAAACTGTTTTTT	CASSFGQPVYEKLFF
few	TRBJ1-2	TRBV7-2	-	TGTGCCAGCAGCTTAGAGGTTGCAGGGCAAGGCTACACCTTC	CASSLEVAGQGYTF
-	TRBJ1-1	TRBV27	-	TGTGCCAGCAGTCCTCCCGGGGGGACTGAAGCTTTCTTT	CASSPPGGTEAFF
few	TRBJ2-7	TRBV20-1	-	TGCAGTGCTGGGACAAGCTACGAGCAGTACTTC	CSAGTSYEQYF
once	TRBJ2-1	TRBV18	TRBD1	TGTGCCAGCTCACCCGACAGGGGGACCGGCAATGAGCAGTTCTTC	CASSPDRGTGNEQFF
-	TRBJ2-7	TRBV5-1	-	TGCGCCAGCAGCTTCGGGGGAATTGGGTACGAGCAGTACTTC	CASSFGGIGYEQYF
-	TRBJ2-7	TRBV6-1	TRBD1	TGTGCCAGCAGTCGGGACAGGGGCTCTCTCGAGCAGTACTTC	CASSRDRGSLEQYF
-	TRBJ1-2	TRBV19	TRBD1	TGTGCCAGTAGTATAGCAGGACAGGCCGCCCTCTATGGCTACACCTTC	CASSIAGQAALYGYTF
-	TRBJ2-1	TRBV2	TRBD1	TGTGCCAGCAGGGAAGGACAGGGGGCTAACAATGAGCAGTTCTTC	CASREGQGANNEQFF
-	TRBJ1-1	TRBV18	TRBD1	TGTGCCAGCTCAACGTCAGGACAGGGCGGAACTGAAGCTTTCTTT	CASSTSGQGGTEAFF
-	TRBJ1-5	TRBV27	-	TGTGCCAGCAGTTTATCGGTCGGGAATGAGCCCCAGCATTTT	CASSLSVGNEPQHF
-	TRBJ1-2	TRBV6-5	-	TGTGCCAGCAGGACCCCCCGACAGGCCAACTATGGCTACACCTTC	CASRTPRQANYGYTF
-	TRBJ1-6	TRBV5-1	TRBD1	TGCGCCAGCAGCCCTAGCCCACGGGACAGGTTTTCTTCACCCCTCCACTTT	CASSPSPRDRFSSPLHF
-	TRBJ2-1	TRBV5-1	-	TGCGCCAGCAGCGCGGAGGTACTAGGGGGACACAATGAGCAGTTCTTC	CASSAEVLGGHNEQFF
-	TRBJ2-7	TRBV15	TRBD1	TGTGCCACCGGGAAGACAGGGCTCACCTACGAGCAGTACTTC	CATGKTGLTYEQYF
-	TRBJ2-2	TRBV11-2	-	TGTGCCAGCAGCCTTGAGGGCACCGGGGAGCTGTTTTTT	CASSLEGTGELFF
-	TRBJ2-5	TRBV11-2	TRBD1	TGTGCCAGCGTCAAGACAGGGATCCAAGAGACCCAGTACTTC	CASVKTGIQETQYF
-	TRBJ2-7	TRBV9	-	TGTGCCAGCAGCGTAAGTGGGAGCCACGAGCAGTACTTC	CASSVSGSHEQYF
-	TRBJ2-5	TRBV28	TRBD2	TGTGCCAGCAGTTATGGTGCTAGCGGGAGACAGACCCAGTACTTC	CASSYGASGRQTQYF
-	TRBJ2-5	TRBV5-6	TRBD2	TGTGCCAGCAGCTTGGAGGCTAGCGGGGGCCGAGAAAACTTC	CASSLEASGGRENF
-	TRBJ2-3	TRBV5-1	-	TGCGCCAGCAGCTTGTCGGGGTTAAGCACAGATACGCAGTATTTT	CASSLSGLSTDTQYF
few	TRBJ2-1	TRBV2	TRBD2	TGTGCCAGCAGTGAAGCGCTTTCTAGCGGGGGGGCATACAATGAGCAGTTCTTC	CASSEALSSGGAYNEQFF
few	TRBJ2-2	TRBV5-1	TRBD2	TGCGCCAGCAAGACGGGGGGACACACCGGGGAGCTGTTTTTT	CASKTGGHTGELFF
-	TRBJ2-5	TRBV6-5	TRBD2	TGTGCCAGCACCGCGGGACTAGAACAGGAGACCCAGTACTTC	CASTAGLEQETQYF
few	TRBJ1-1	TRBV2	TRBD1	TGTGCCAGCAGTGGGGGGACAGGGTCCACTGAAGCTTTCTTT	CASSGGTGSTEAFF
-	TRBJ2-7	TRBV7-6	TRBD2	TGTGCCAGCAGCCTTAGCGGGGGGCACCTCTACGAGCAGTACTTC	CASSLSGGHLYEQYF
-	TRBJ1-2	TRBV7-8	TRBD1	TGTGCCAGTGGGACAGGGAGAAACTATGGCTACACCTTC	CASGTGRNYGYTF